This entry lists 23 T cell receptor beta chains sequenced from one sample in a study of low-dose radiotherapy and immunotherapy resistance in tumors (dated by TCRdb to about 2022). Interpreted using the paper, the time point label stands for: before trial treatment. The listed sequencing device is Illumina MiniSeq. Superscript III and a set of TRAV- and TRBV-specific primers were used to synthesize first-strand cDNA, so that both TCRalpha and TCRbeta chains were covered. TCRs were amplified with Phusion for around 20 PCR cycles, with a constant-region primer paired with the adapter attached to the V primers. The public reads were quality trimmed at Q25 with fastp and then assembled into clones with MiXCR by TCRdb, keeping productive beta chains. Each CDR3 protein gets just one entry, which takes the most common genes and DNA from the rows behind it. Counted in this sample were fewer than 95,000 distinct CDR3 sequences; 8% to 10% of them appeared once. 0.95% to 1.3% of the sample goes to the ten largest clones.

The sample was PBMCs, taken before treatment. These receptors were taken from a male donor with prostate cancer.

This clonotype was seen ten or more times. The CDR3, as DNA: TGCAGCGTCCGGGACGGGAGCACCGGGGAGCTGTTTTTT. It codes for CSVRDGSTGELFF. The rearrangement links TRBV29-1 to TRBJ2-2, with D perhaps matching TRBD2 (6 bases). Germline V gene data show CDR1 as SQVTM and CDR2 as ANQGSEA. V was pared by 6 bases and J by 4 bases, with 12 bases between. The CDR3 has 13 residues.

This clonotype was seen repeatedly, ten times or more. V usage is TRBV4-1 and J usage is TRBJ1-3; 10 bases agree with TRBD1. Germline V lookup: CDR1 MGHRA, CDR2 YSYEKL. This CDR3 is 15 amino acids long. J lost 2 bases, V lost 4 bases, and 2 bases had no gene match. Written as DNA, the CDR3 is TGCGCCAGCAGCCCCGGGACAGGGGCTGGAAACACCATATATTTT. This codes for CASSPGTGAGNTIYF.

This clonotype was recorded many times. The chain recombines TRBV28 with TRBJ2-4; D possibly corresponds to TRBD1 (6 bases). CDR1 is MDHEN and CDR2 is SYDVKM in the germline V gene. Trimming cost V 3 bases and J 1 base, with 13 bases left between them. This CDR3 comprises 16 residues. CDR3 sequence: CASSFSLGAAKNIQYF. As DNA, the CDR3 is TGTGCCAGCAGTTTCTCTTTGGGGGCGGCCAAAAACATTCAGTACTTC.

This rearrangement joins TRBV20-1 to TRBJ2-5, with D possibly TRBD1 on 5 matching bases. Trimming stripped 0 bases from V and 5 bases from J, with 10 bases between. CDR3 length: 13 amino acids. Germline CDR1 reads DFQATT; CDR2 reads SNEGSKA (reference sequence). The CDR3 here is CSARDWAGETQYF. The CDR3 DNA follows: TGCAGTGCTAGAGATTGGGCAGGGGAGACCCAGTACTTC.

This clonotype came up many times. V gene TRBV28 combines with J gene TRBJ1-2, with TRBD1 identical over 9 bases. The germline gives CDR1 MDHEN, CDR2 SYDVKM. The CDR3 runs to 14 residues. Germline trimming cut 6 bases from V and 4 bases from J; bases unmatched to any gene: 6. The CDR3 region is CASRRGQGSYGYTF. The DNA of the CDR3 is TGTGCCAGCAGGCGGGGACAGGGTAGCTATGGCTACACCTTC.

This clonotype showed up many times. The V and J genes are TRBV3-1 and TRBJ2-5; D is perhaps TRBD2 (5 bases). Trimming cost V 3 bases and J 2 bases, with 10 bases left between them. Germline loops: CDR1 LGHDT, CDR2 YNNKEL (reference sequence). This CDR3 spans 14 amino acids. The CDR3 loop reads CASSHSGLQETQYF. The CDR3 DNA follows: TGTGCCAGCAGCCATTCAGGACTTCAAGAGACCCAGTACTTC.

This chain links TRBV20-1 with TRBJ2-7, with 7 bases lining up with TRBD1. This CDR3 comprises 16 residues. Germline CDR1 reads DFQATT; CDR2 reads SNEGSKA (reference sequence). Germline trimming cut 3 bases from V and 0 bases from J; bases unmatched to any gene: 11. The CDR3 loop reads CSASSPGQLSSYEQYF. DNA for the CDR3: TGCAGTGCTAGCTCACCGGGACAGCTTAGCTCCTACGAGCAGTACTTC.

Ten or more counts support this clonotype. V is TRBV2 and J is TRBJ2-7, with D possibly matching TRBD1 (5 bases). V lost 1 base to trimming and J lost 0 bases, with 10 bases between them. Germline V CDR1 and CDR2: SNHLY, FYNNEI. This CDR3 has 15 amino acids. The CDR3 is CASSEGWGSSYEQYF. The CDR3 DNA sequence: TGTGCCAGCAGTGAAGGTTGGGGCAGCTCCTACGAGCAGTACTTC.

This clonotype has a count of ten or more. V gene TRBV28 combines with J gene TRBJ1-2, with D possibly matching TRBD1 (5 bases). The germline CDR1 and CDR2 sequences are MDHEN and SYDVKM. This CDR3 spans 14 amino acids. V shed 5 bases and J shed 5 bases, with 15 bases lying between them. CDR3 loop: CASSPAMTEYGYTF. CDR3 bases: TGTGCCAGCAGTCCCGCTATGACAGAGTATGGCTACACCTTC.

About this clonotype itself: A much bigger clone sits one base away, suggesting this may be a read error. This chain uses TRBV29-1 with TRBJ2-7; TRBD2 is a possible D gene (5 bases). Germline CDR1 is SQVTM and CDR2 is ANQGSEA. V lost 4 bases and J 6 bases, leaving 13 bases between the germline ends. The CDR3 contains 12 residues. This CDR3 reads CSVADGNFEQYF. The CDR3 region has the DNA TGCAGCGTTGCGGACGGGAACTTCGAGCAGTACTTC.

In this sample, this clonotype turned up many times. This chain joins TRBV10-2 and TRBJ2-1; 8 bases agree with TRBD2. The germline gives CDR1 WSHSY, CDR2 SAAADI. Trimming at V came to 1 base and at J to 0 bases, leaving 5 bases not matched to a gene. This CDR3 region has 17 residues. The CDR3 here is CASSEYLSGGSYNEQFF. The CDR3 DNA follows: TGCGCCAGCAGTGAGTATCTGAGCGGGGGCTCCTACAATGAGCAGTTCTTC.

This clonotype was observed many times. This chain uses TRBV7-9 with TRBJ2-5; 10 nucleotides line up with TRBD2. Germline V gene sequence: CDR1 SEHNR, CDR2 FQNEAQ (reference sequence). The CDR3 contains 17 residues. V was pared by 1 base and J by 4 bases, with 9 bases of the junction left unmatched. CDR3 sequence: CASSLGRTSGGGETQYF. CDR3 DNA sequence: TGTGCCAGCAGCTTAGGAAGGACTAGCGGTGGGGGAGAGACCCAGTACTTC.

This clonotype has a count of ten or more. The chain couples TRBV29-1 to TRBJ1-1; D might be TRBD1 (5 bases). The CDR3 totals 10 residues. V shed 6 bases and J shed 5 bases, with 7 bases lying between them. From germline, CDR1 is SQVTM and CDR2 ANQGSEA. The CDR3 nucleotides are TGCAGCGTGGGGCAGACTGAAGCTTTCTTT. As protein: CSVGQTEAFF.

In its sample, this clonotype was seen many times. This sequence joins TRBV28 and TRBJ1-1, with D tentatively TRBD1 (6 bases). V was cut by 8 bases and J by 1 base, with 11 bases left in between. This CDR3 has 13 residues. Germline V gives CDR1 MDHEN, CDR2 SYDVKM. The CDR3 loop reads CASWGHPNTEAFF. DNA for the CDR3: TGTGCCAGCTGGGGACACCCGAACACTGAAGCTTTCTTT.

The sample holds many counts of this clonotype. CDR3: CAWSAPGQGANEKLFF. The CDR3 coding sequence is TGTGCCTGGTCAGCCCCAGGACAGGGGGCTAATGAAAAACTGTTTTTT. The chain joins TRBV30 to TRBJ1-4; TRBD1 matches at 10 bases. V shed 5 bases, J shed 3 bases, and the junction held 9 bases outside the gene matches. Germline V gene lookup returns CDR1 GTSNPN and CDR2 SVGIG (reference sequence). This CDR3 has 16 residues.

This clonotype was counted ten times or more. This sequence joins TRBV7-9 and TRBJ2-1; 14 bases are a match to TRBD2. The CDR3 is 17 residues long. Germline-derived CDR1 and CDR2 are SEHNR and FQNEAQ (reference sequence). J was trimmed by 2 bases and V by 3 bases; bases with no gene match: 3. Here the CDR3 DNA reads TGTGCCAGCAGCTTGGGACTAGCGGGAGTCCCCTACAATGAGCAGTTCTTC. It codes for CASSLGLAGVPYNEQFF.

This clonotype appeared many times. This rearrangement joins TRBV7-2 to TRBJ2-7; D is uncertain. CDR1 and CDR2 (germline): SGHTA, FQGNSA. V was pared by 1 base and J by 1 base, with 8 bases between. This CDR3 has 14 residues. The CDR3 region is CASSLGDISYEQYF. CDR3 coding DNA: TGTGCCAGCAGCTTAGGCGACATATCCTACGAGCAGTACTTC. Full variable domain (rest looked up from reference TRBV7-2 and TRBJ2-7): GAGVSQSPSNKVTEKGKDVELRCDPISGHTALYWYRQSLGQGLEFLIYFQGNSAPDKSGLPSDRFSAERTGGSVSTLTIQRTQQEDSAVYLCASSLGDISYEQYFGPGTRLTVT.

This clonotype occurred many times. One junction end does not reproduce the germline sequence, and a read error may be involved. CDR3 sequence (DNA): TGCAGCCGGCGGTGGGGAGCGCGTTCTTCCTTCGAGCAGTACTTC. Its protein product is CSRRWGARSSFEQYF. J is TRBJ2-7 and V is TRBV29-1; maybe TRBD2 (5 bases). The germline V gene has CDR1 SQVTM and CDR2 ANQGSEA. The length of the CDR3 is 15 residues.

This clonotype was seen repeatedly, ten times or more. The chain employs TRBV29-1 and TRBJ2-3; 7 nucleotides agree with TRBD2. Trimming cost V 3 bases and J 1 base; bases outside gene matches: 10. The CDR3 extends over 16 amino acids. The germline V gene encodes CDR1 SQVTM and CDR2 ANQGSEA. In DNA, the CDR3 is TGCAGCGTTGACGATTTGGGGGGGGTCCGCACAGATACGCAGTATTTT. Translated: CSVDDLGGVRTDTQYF.

This clonotype was counted at least ten times. The gene calls are TRBV29-1 and TRBJ2-3, with D possibly matching TRBD1 (5 bases). V shed 4 bases and J shed 6 bases, with 11 bases lying between them. Germline CDR1 SQVTM, CDR2 ANQGSEA. This CDR3 contains 12 residues. CDR3 protein: CSVGQLGDTQYF. DNA of the CDR3: TGCAGCGTTGGACAGCTAGGGGATACGCAGTATTTT.

This clonotype was counted at least ten times. The V and J genes are TRBV28 and TRBJ1-2; D is unresolved. Germline V gene data show CDR1 as MDHEN and CDR2 as SYDVKM. Trimming took off 7 bases at V and 0 bases at J, with 6 bases between the two ends. The CDR3 loop spans 12 amino acids. The CDR3, as DNA: TGTGCCAGCAAAATCCCTAACTATGGCTACACCTTC. Translation: CASKIPNYGYTF.

This clonotype has ten or more counts. The chain recombines TRBV5-1 with TRBJ2-3; 7 bases align to TRBD1. This CDR3 is built from 16 residues. The junction had 6 bases not matched to a gene; V was cut back by 0 bases and J by 2 bases. Germline CDR1 and CDR2: SGHRS and YFSETQ. The CDR3 loop reads CASSLARQGPTDTQYF. The CDR3 nucleotides read TGCGCCAGCAGCTTGGCAAGACAGGGCCCCACAGATACGCAGTATTTT.

Many counts were recorded for this clonotype. This chain uses TRBV20-1 with TRBJ2-7, with D possibly matching TRBD2 (6 bases). The CDR3 totals 14 residues. The germline V and J ends were trimmed by 1 base and 2 bases, with 12 bases remaining between them. Germline V gene lookup returns CDR1 DFQATT and CDR2 SNEGSKA (reference sequence). The CDR3 bases are TGCAGTGCTAGAGCCCCACTAGCCGCCTACGAGCAGTACTTC. This encodes CSARAPLAAYEQYF.